This TCR beta chain comes out of a study of blood T cell repertoires in COVID-19. Study-level information: In each case, the material was cDNA or gDNA derived from T cells, B-cell-depleted T cells, or PBMCs.

Participants spanned ages about 18 to 100 years and resided in fewer than 30 US areas. The study counted Cohort 3 donors as recovered given two negative PCRs, clearance, or symptom resolution. Original data processing: Estimates of nucleated cell counts were drawn from the amplification of reference gene primers. Method: immunoSEQ multiplex PCR; TCRdb's copy keeps in-frame clones and lacks some. V and J calls and clone size are as listed in that table; D and trimming were resolved from the DNA. The sample records roughly 310,000 clones, more than 75% being singletons. V lost 5 bases to trimming and J lost 5 bases, with 18 bases between them. In germline, CDR1 is SEHNR, CDR2 FQNEAQ (reference sequence). The CDR3 is 15 residues long.

This TCR came from a man aged 55 to 70 who had recovered from COVID-19. Material: PBMCs or T cells enriched from blood (not recorded which). V gene TRBV7-9 combines with J gene TRBJ1-1, with D possibly matching TRBD1 (5 bases). CDR3 in amino acids: CASSPSGSRQTEAFF. Written as DNA, the CDR3 is TGTGCCAGCAGCCCTTCAGGGTCTCGCCAAACTGAAGCTTTCTTT. Variable domain in full (rest from reference TRBV7-9 and TRBJ1-1): DTGVSQNPRHKITKRGQNVTFRCDPISEHNRLYWYRQTLGQGPEFLTYFQNEAQLEKSRLLSDRFSAERPKGSFSTLEIQRTEQGDSAMYLCASSPSGSRQTEAFFGQGTRLTVV.